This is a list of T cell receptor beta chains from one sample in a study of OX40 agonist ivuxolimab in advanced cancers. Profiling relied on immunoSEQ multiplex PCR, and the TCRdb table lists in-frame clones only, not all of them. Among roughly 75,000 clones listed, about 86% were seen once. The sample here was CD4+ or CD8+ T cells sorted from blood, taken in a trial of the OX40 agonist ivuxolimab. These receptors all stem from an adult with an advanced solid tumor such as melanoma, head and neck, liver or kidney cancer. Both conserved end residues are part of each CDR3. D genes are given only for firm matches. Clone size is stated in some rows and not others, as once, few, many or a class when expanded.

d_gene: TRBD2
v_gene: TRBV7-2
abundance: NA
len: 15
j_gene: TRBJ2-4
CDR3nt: TGTGCCAGCAGCTTAGCGACTAGCGGGAGGAACATTCAGTACTTC
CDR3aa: CASSLATSGRNIQYF

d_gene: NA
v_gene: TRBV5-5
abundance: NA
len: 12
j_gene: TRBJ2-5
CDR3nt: TGTGCCAGCAGCTTAGGGCAAGAGACCCAGTACTTC
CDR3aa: CASSLGQETQYF

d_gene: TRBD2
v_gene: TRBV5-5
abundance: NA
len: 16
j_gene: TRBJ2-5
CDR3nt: TGTGCCAGCAGCTTTGGACGGGGGGGCCTAGGAGAGACCCAGTACTTC
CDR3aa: CASSFGRGGLGETQYF

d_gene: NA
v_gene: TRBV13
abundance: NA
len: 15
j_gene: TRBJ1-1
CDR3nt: TGTGCCAGCAGCCCCAGGACCCGGGTGAACACTGAAGCTTTCTTT
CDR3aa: CASSPRTRVNTEAFF

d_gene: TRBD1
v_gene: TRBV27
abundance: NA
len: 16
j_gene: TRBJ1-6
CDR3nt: TGTGCCAGCCGGGAAGCTCAACAGGGGCCACCTTCACCCCTCCACTTT
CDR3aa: CASREAQQGPPSPLHF

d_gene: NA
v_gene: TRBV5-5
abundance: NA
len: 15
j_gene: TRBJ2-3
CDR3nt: TGTGCCAGCAGCTTGTTATCTTTAGGGGCAGATACGCAGTATTTT
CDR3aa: CASSLLSLGADTQYF

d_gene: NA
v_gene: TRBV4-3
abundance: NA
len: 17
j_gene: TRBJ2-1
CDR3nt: TGCGCCAGCAGCCAAGATCTGGATAGCGGAGCGTACAATGAGCAGTTCTTC
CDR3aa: CASSQDLDSGAYNEQFF

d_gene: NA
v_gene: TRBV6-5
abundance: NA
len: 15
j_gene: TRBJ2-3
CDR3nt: TGTGCCAGCAGTTACTGGGGTCCTAGCACAGATACGCAGTATTTT
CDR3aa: CASSYWGPSTDTQYF

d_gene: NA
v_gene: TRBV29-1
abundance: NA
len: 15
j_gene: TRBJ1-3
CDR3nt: TGCAGCGTTCGAACGACAGGTTACTCTGGAAACACCATATATTTT
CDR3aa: CSVRTTGYSGNTIYF

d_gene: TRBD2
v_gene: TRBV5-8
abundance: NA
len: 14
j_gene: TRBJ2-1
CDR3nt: TGTGCCAGCAGCTTTAGCGGGAGTTGGAATGAGCAGTTCTTC
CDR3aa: CASSFSGSWNEQFF

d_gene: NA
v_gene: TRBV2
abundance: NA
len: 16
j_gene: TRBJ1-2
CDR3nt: TGTGCCAGCGCCAACCCGACAATTACCTATAGGGATGGCTACACCTTC
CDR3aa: CASANPTITYRDGYTF

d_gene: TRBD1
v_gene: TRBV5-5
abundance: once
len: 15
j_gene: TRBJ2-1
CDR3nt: TGTGCCAGCAGCAGGACAGGGAGCTCCTACAATGAGCAGTTCTTC
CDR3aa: CASSRTGSSYNEQFF

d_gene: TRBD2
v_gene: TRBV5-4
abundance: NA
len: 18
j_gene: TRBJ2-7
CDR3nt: TGTGCCAGCAGCTTGGAACCCTCGGGCGGGGGACGGTCCTACGAGCAGTACTTC
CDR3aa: CASSLEPSGGGRSYEQYF

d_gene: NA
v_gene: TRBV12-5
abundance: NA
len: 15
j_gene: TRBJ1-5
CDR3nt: TGTGCTAGCGCCTCACAGGGAAACACAAACCAGCCCCAGCATTTT
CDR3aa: CASASQGNTNQPQHF

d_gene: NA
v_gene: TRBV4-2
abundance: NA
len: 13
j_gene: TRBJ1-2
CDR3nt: TGTGCCAGCAGTGGGACATCTAACTATGGCTACACCTTC
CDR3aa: CASSGTSNYGYTF

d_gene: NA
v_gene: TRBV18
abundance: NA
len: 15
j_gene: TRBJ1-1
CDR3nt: TGTGCCAGCTCACCATACCAGGGGATGAACACTGAAGCTTTCTTT
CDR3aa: CASSPYQGMNTEAFF

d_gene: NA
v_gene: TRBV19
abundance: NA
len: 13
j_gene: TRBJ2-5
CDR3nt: TGTGCCAGTAGCCAAGGGCAACAAGAGACCCAGTACTTC
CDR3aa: CASSQGQQETQYF

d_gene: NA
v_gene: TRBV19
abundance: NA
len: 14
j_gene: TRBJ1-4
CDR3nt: TGTGCCAGTAGTATTTTGGCAGCCCCAGAAAAACTGTTTTTT
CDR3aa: CASSILAAPEKLFF

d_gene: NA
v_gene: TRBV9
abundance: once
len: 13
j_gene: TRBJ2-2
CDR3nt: TGTGCCAGCAGCGTAGTGGACGCCGGGGAGCTGTTTTTT
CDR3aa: CASSVVDAGELFF

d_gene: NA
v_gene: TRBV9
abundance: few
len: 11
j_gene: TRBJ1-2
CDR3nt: TGTGCCAGCAGCGCCGGGGGAGGCTACACCTTC
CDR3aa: CASSAGGGYTF

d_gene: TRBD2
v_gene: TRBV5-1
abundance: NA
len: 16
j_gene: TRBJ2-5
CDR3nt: TGCGCCAGCAGGGCCCCTAGCGGAGCCTACCAAGAGACCCAGTACTTC
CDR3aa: CASRAPSGAYQETQYF

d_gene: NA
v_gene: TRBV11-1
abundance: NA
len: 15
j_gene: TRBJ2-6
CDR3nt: TGTGCCAGCAGGCAAGCAGGGCATGGGGCCAACGTCCTGACTTTC
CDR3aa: CASRQAGHGANVLTF

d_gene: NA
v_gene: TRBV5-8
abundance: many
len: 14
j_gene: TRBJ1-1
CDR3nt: TGTGCCAGCAGCTTCCCTACACTGAACACTGAAGCTTTCTTT
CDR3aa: CASSFPTLNTEAFF

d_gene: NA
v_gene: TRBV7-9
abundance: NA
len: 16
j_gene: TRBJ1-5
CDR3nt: TGTGCCAGCAGCTTAGCTCCCCCGCCCCCAAATCAGCCCCAGCATTTT
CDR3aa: CASSLAPPPPNQPQHF

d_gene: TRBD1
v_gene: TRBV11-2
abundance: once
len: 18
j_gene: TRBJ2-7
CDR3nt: TGTGCCAGCAGCCCCTATGGCGGGGCTGGACAGGGGACCTACGAGCAGTACTTC
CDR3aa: CASSPYGGAGQGTYEQYF

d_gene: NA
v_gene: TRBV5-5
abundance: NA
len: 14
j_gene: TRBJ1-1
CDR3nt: TGTGCCAGCAGCTTGGGGGGTTTCAACACTGAAGCTTTCTTT
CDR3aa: CASSLGGFNTEAFF

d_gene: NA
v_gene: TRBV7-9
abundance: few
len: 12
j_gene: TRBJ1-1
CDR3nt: TGTGCCAGCACCCAACTGGTTACTGAAGCTTTCTTT
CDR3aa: CASTQLVTEAFF

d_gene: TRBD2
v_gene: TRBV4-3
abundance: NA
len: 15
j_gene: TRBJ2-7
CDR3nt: TGCGCCAGCAGCCAAGGGGTAGCGGGAGGCTACGAGCAGTACTTC
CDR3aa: CASSQGVAGGYEQYF

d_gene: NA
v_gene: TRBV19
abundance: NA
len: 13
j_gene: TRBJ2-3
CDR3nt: TGTGCCAGTAGTATTACGAAAAGGGATACGCAGTATTTT
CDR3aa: CASSITKRDTQYF

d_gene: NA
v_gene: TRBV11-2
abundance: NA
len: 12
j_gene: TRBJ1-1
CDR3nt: TGTGCCAGCAGCTTAGCAGGGGCTGAAGCTTTCTTT
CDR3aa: CASSLAGAEAFF

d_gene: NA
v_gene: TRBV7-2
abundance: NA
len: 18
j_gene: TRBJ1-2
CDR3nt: TGTGCCAGCAGCTTTACATTCAGTTCTCAGGGATTTAACTATGGCTACACCTTC
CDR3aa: CASSFTFSSQGFNYGYTF

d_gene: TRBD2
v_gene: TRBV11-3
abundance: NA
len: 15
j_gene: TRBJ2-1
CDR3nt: TGTGCCAGCAGAGAACTAGCGGGGGGGCGCAATGAGCAGTTCTTC
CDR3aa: CASRELAGGRNEQFF